This T cell receptor beta chain emerged from a study of PD-1 blockade in classical Hodgkin lymphoma. Study results and limitations: A significant rise in TCR diversity by C4D1 was seen for CD4+ but not CD8+ cells. Those achieving complete response showed baseline diversity like newly diagnosed patients. Reported baseline diversity: healthy donors highest, relapsed/refractory patients lowest. Patients starting nivolumab less than 1 year after ASCT had lower diversity and were excluded from later analyses.

Each patient relapsed following autologous stem cell transplantation, and prior brentuximab vedotin exposure differed. Assay: immunoSEQ multiplex PCR; the TCRdb copy retains only in-frame clones and omits some. The sample consists of tens of thousands of clones, around 80% of them appearing once. This clone was recorded only once. Its antigen is undetermined. There are 14 residues in the CDR3. With 0 bases clipped from V and 8 bases from J, the junction kept 7 bases outside the gene matches. CDR1 and CDR2 (germline): MNHNS, SASEGT. This TCR was sampled from a human donor with classical Hodgkin lymphoma. The starting material was peripheral blood mononuclear cells (PBMCs), obtained before the second cycle of nivolumab. This chain links TRBV6-1 with TRBJ2-7; 7 bases line up with TRBD2. The CDR3 DNA is TGTGCCAGCAGTGAAGCCCTGGCGGGAGATAAGCAGTACTTC. Protein sequence: CASSEALAGDKQYF.